The 14 T cell receptor beta chains listed next were all sequenced from one sample in a study of identical twins. TCRdb reprocessed the 5' RACE reads with MiXCR, giving one entry per CDR3 protein. This table has some 500,000 distinct CDR3 sequences, approximately 15% appearing once. The sample was also reused in another study, on yellow fever vaccine responses in identical twins.

The specimen sequenced was CD4+ T cells sorted from blood. Receptors originate from a woman aged 18-29 years in good health.

V usage is TRBV29-1 and J usage is TRBJ1-1, with D uncertain. The CDR3 runs to 9 residues. In germline, CDR1 is SQVTM, CDR2 ANQGSEA. V was clipped by 7 bases and J by 7 bases, with 7 bases between them. CDR3 sequence: CSESREAFF. For the CDR3, the DNA is TGCAGCGAGAGCCGTGAAGCTTTCTTT.

The genes are TRBV2 and TRBJ2-7, with 7 bases identical to TRBD1. The CDR3 has 14 amino acids. J lost 4 bases, V lost 4 bases, and 7 bases had no gene match. Germline-derived CDR1 and CDR2 are SNHLY and FYNNEI. The CDR3 loop is CASSGSRTGYEQYF. CDR3 in DNA: TGTGCCAGCAGTGGGTCGCGGACAGGATACGAGCAGTACTTC.

This clonotype was detected many times. This chain uses TRBV12-3 or TRBV12-4 with TRBJ2-5, with TRBD1 identical over 8 bases. The CDR3 runs 14 residues. V shed 5 bases, J shed 3 bases, and the junction held 5 bases outside the gene matches. In DNA form, the CDR3 reads TGTGCCAGCAGTACCGGACAGGGCGAAGAGACCCAGTACTTC. Translating gives CASSTGQGEETQYF.

This clonotype was observed a few times. The chain couples TRBV6-2 or TRBV6-3 to TRBJ1-5; D remains ambiguous. The CDR3 loop spans 13 amino acids. Germline CDR1 is MNHEY and CDR2 is SVGEGT. V lost 5 bases to trimming and J lost 9 bases, with 14 bases between them. The CDR3 coding sequence is TGTGCCAGCAGTCATGTGGGTGGTGGGCCCCAGCATTTT. Amino acid sequence: CASSHVGGGPQHF.

The CDR3 reads CSASGTDYTYNEQFF. The CDR3 nucleotides are TGCAGTGCTAGTGGGACAGATTATACCTACAATGAGCAGTTCTTC. The rearrangement links TRBV20-1 to TRBJ2-1, with TRBD1 matching over 7 bases. The length of the CDR3 is 15 residues. Trimming at V came to 3 bases and at J to 2 bases, leaving 7 bases not matched to a gene. Germline assignment: CDR1 DFQATT and CDR2 SNEGSKA (reference sequence).

The V gene is TRBV18, the J gene TRBJ2-7; no firm D call. Trimming left V 4 bases short and J 3 bases short, with 7 bases between. Germline lookup yields CDR1 KGHSH and CDR2 LQKENI. This CDR3 has 12 residues. CDR3 residues: CASSRRVYEQYF. The CDR3 DNA reads as TGTGCCAGCTCACGAAGGGTCTACGAGCAGTACTTC.

This clonotype was observed at least ten times. The rearrangement uses TRBV20-1 and TRBJ1-2, with TRBD1 as a possible D gene (5 bases). Germline V lookup: CDR1 DFQATT, CDR2 SNEGSKA (reference sequence). The CDR3 extends over 12 amino acids. Trimming shortened V by 3 bases and J by 7 bases, and 12 bases separated the two germline ends. The chain's CDR3 is CSASSGQFGYTF. CDR3 coding DNA: TGCAGTGCTAGTAGTGGACAATTTGGCTACACCTTC.

The V gene is TRBV5-5, the J gene TRBJ2-5; 8 positions agree with TRBD1. The germline CDR1 and CDR2 sequences are SGHKS and YYEKEE (reference sequence). This CDR3 is 15 amino acids long. Germline trimming cut 2 bases from V and 5 bases from J; bases unmatched to any gene: 8. Here the CDR3 reads CASSFMNRGRETQYF. CDR3 in DNA: TGTGCCAGCAGCTTCATGAACAGGGGGAGGGAGACCCAGTACTTC. The variable domain in full, completed from reference TRBV5-5 and TRBJ2-5, reads DAGVTQSPTHLIKTRGQQVTLRCSPISGHKSVSWYQQVLGQGPQFIFQYYEKEERGRGNFPDRFSARQFPNYSSELNVNALLLGDSALYLCASSFMNRGRETQYFGPGTRLLVL.

Only a few counts were recorded for this clonotype. The V and J genes are TRBV6-1 and TRBJ2-3; 8 bases are a match to TRBD1. The junction had 10 bases not matched to a gene; V was cut back by 7 bases and J by 4 bases. In germline, CDR1 is MNHNS, CDR2 SASEGT. The CDR3 is 15 residues long. The CDR3 spells CASTLTVTGADTQYF. CDR3 coding DNA: TGTGCCAGCACCCTCACCGTGACAGGGGCAGATACGCAGTATTTT.

This clonotype was found many times. This chain connects TRBV6-4 to TRBJ2-3, with 9 bases aligning to TRBD2. Trimming at V came to 2 bases and at J to 2 bases, leaving 2 bases not matched to a gene. CDR3 length: 15 amino acids. The germline gives CDR1 MRHNA, CDR2 SNTAGT. In nucleotides, the CDR3 is TGTGCCAGCAGTGACGCTAGCGGGGACACAGATACGCAGTATTTT. Encoded protein: CASSDASGDTDTQYF.

The chain has TRBV20-1 and TRBJ2-7; 7 nucleotides align to TRBD1. Per the germline V gene, CDR1 is DFQATT and CDR2 is SNEGSKA (reference sequence). This CDR3 is built from 13 residues. V was clipped by 4 bases and J by 6 bases; unmatched bases: 9. CDR3 nucleotides: TGCAGTGCTAACCCCGACAGGGTGGGCGAGCAGTACTTC. The encoded protein is CSANPDRVGEQYF.

This clonotype has ten or more counts. The chain carries TRBV7-2 and TRBJ2-1; maybe TRBD2 (5 bases). The CDR3 has 14 amino acids. V was cut by 2 bases and J by 4 bases, with 9 bases left in between. CDR1 SGHTA and CDR2 FQGNSA come from the germline V gene. CDR3: CASSLSLGYNEQFF. In nucleotides, the CDR3 is TGTGCCAGCAGCTTATCACTAGGATACAATGAGCAGTTCTTC. Full variable domain (missing parts from reference TRBV7-2 and TRBJ2-1): GAGVSQSPSNKVTEKGKDVELRCDPISGHTALYWYRQSLGQGLEFLIYFQGNSAPDKSGLPSDRFSAERTGGSVSTLTIQRTQQEDSAVYLCASSLSLGYNEQFFGPGTRLTVL.

In nucleotides, the CDR3 is TGTGCCAGCAGCCAAGCCCGGGGCTCGAACACCGGGGAGCTGTTTTTT. This sequence encodes CASSQARGSNTGELFF. V usage is TRBV3-1 and J usage is TRBJ2-2, with D possibly called TRBD1 or TRBD2 (5 bases each). The length of the CDR3 is 16 residues. Germline lookup yields CDR1 LGHDT and CDR2 YNNKEL (reference sequence). Trimming cost V 1 base and J 0 bases, with 9 bases left between them. Based on the CDR3 plus reference TRBV3-1 and TRBJ2-2, the full variable domain is DTAVSQTPKYLVTQMGNDKSIKCEQNLGHDTMYWYKQDSKKFLKIMFSYNNKELIINETVPNRFSPKSPDKAHLNLHINSLELGDSAVYFCASSQARGSNTGELFFGEGSRLTVL.

The sample holds a few counts of this clonotype. The chain recombines TRBV6-5 with TRBJ2-3, with TRBD2 as a possible D gene (5 bases). This CDR3 region has 12 residues. CDR1 and CDR2 from the germline V gene are MNHEY and SVGAGI. Trimming cost V 7 bases and J 9 bases, with 14 bases left between them. The DNA for the CDR3 is TGTGCCAGCACCCGAGGAGGAGGAACGCAGTATTTT. Translated: CASTRGGGTQYF.